The source of this TCR beta chain is a study of blood T cells in healthy people across ages (dated by TCRdb to the mid-2010s). Concerning the study at large: In model experiments, template switching captured about one uniquely barcoded TCR beta cDNA molecule for every two T cells. Using deep sequencing normalized with unique cDNA molecular identifiers, the study measured how TCR beta repertoire diversity changes with age. The donors were split into four age groups: young (average around 15 years), middle-aged (roughly 40), aged (approximately 59) and long-lived (roughly 80). Donors of different ages were randomly distributed across sequencing lanes to avoid experimental bias. The study analyzed two additional independent replicas of 1 million unique cDNA reads from the same blood draw for two donors, one aged 18 to 29 and one aged 80 or older.

From cysteine to phenylalanine, the CDR3 is 15 amino acids long. CDR3 DNA only is kept here, 45 bases in frame from base 1. V is shortened by 5 bases, J by 0 bases, and the region joining them spans 12 bases. From the germline V gene (reference sequence), CDR1 is MNHEY and CDR2 is SMNVEV. The donors were roughly 39 Caucasian individuals from Russia, aged roughly 6 to 100 years, who were systemically healthy. Each donor gave 8 to 10 milliliters of peripheral blood, drawn into EDTA-treated Vacutainer tubes. Ficoll-Paque density-gradient centrifugation was used to isolate PBMCs, with at least 6.5 million per sample. Total RNA, at least 6 micrograms per sample, was extracted from PBMCs with Trizol reagent. For every donor, an aliquot of PBMCs went through flow cytometry to measure the percentages of naive CD45RAhigh/CD27high T cells. This clonotype has a handful of counts. The antigen it recognizes is unknown. One base away there is no much larger clone; base qualities are not given.

Libraries were constructed by 5' RACE. The listed sequencing device is Illumina HiSeq 2500. A second roughly 6 to 11 cycle PCR used a sample-barcoded 5' primer and a J-beta primer mix. A template-switch 5' adaptor carrying 12 random nucleotides introduced a unique molecular identifier onto each TCR beta cDNA molecule. Each sample yielded at least 2.5 million CDR3-containing paired-end reads. The Mint cDNA synthesis kit, primed by a TRBC-specific oligonucleotide, was used to synthesize first-strand cDNA from all RNA. Following uracil-DNA glycosylase treatment, all cDNA underwent a first 18-cycle PCR with the universal primers M1SS and BC2_uni_R. The authors' pipeline ran thus. For normalization, 1 million high-quality reads, each with a distinct molecular identifier, were randomly selected from each sample. Instead of being binned into consensus sequences, reads that shared molecular identifiers were thrown out. MiTCR, run with a Q25 quality threshold and the strictest error-elimination algorithm, handled CDR3 identification, clonotype clustering and error correction. Lower-bound total TCR beta diversity was estimated with a nonparametric unseen species model using Euler transformation. TCRdb trimmed the raw reads at Q25, called clones with MiXCR and kept productive beta chains. Records with the same CDR3 protein are collapsed into one entry carrying the most frequent genes and DNA. Clone size and V and J calls follow TCRdb, not the original study. The sample includes over 1.5 million distinct CDR3 sequences, with 40% to 55% observed a single time. Jointly, the top ten make up over 2% of the sample.

Here is what the overall study found, with its caveats: As age increased, observed TCR beta diversity per million T cells dropped in a roughly linear way, and a significant reduction was already evident by age 40. Donor CMV infection status was unknown, potentially confounding age-related changes in expanded clonotypes. The percentage of naive T cells measured by flow cytometry correlated strongly with observed TCR beta diversity. Conclusive comparison of naive and antigen-experienced compartments was prevented by the profiling of bulk unsorted PBMCs. Estimates of total diversity based on one million sequenced T cells were regarded as lower bounds and as underestimates. Compared with the aged group, the long-lived group had more naive CD4+ T cells, fewer expanded clones and increased TCR diversity, a pattern suggesting age selection.

Sequencing was performed on blood. The TCR comes from a woman aged 40 to 49 in good health. The chain was built from TRBV27 and TRBJ2-3; a tentative D match to TRBD1 spans 6 bases. The nucleotide sequence is TGTGCCAGCAGTCTGGGACATTCTAGCACAGATACGCAGTATTTT. The translation is CASSLGHSSTDTQYF.